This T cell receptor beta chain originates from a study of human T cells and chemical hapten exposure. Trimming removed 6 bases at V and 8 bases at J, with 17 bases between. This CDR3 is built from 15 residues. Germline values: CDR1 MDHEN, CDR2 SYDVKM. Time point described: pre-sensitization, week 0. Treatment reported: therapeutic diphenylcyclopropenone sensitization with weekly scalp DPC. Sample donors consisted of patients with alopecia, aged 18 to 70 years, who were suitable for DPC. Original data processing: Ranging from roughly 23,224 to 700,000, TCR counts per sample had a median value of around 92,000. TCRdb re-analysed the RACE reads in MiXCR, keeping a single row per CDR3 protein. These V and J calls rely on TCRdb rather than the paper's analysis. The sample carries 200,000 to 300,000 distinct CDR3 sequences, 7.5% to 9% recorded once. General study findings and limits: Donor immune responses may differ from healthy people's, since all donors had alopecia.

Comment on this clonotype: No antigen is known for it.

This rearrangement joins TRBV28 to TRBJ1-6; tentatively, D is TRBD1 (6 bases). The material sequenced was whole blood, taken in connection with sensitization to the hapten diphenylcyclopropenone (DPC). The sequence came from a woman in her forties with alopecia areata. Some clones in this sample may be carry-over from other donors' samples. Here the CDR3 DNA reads TGTGCCAGCAGCCTCAGGGGCCGGGATGATTCACCCCTCCACTTT. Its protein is CASSLRGRDDSPLHF.